This T cell receptor beta chain came from a study of beta chain features in type 1 diabetes. CD45RO/CCR7/CD25/CD127/CD95/CD27 sorting isolated CD4+ naive, central memory, regulatory and stem cell-like memory cells. Each sorted fraction was over 98% pure. The CDR3 runs 13 residues. Germline V gene lookup returns CDR1 SGHTA and CDR2 FQGNSA. The J segment lost 4 bases and the V segment lost 7 bases, leaving 5 bases of the junction unmatched. Sequenced material consisted of expressed TCRB transcripts (all of the isolated RNA was reverse transcribed). Method: immunoSEQ multiplex PCR; TCRdb's copy keeps in-frame clones and lacks some. The profile shows roughly 370,000 clones, approximately 14% of them singletons.

The chain has TRBV7-2 and TRBJ2-5; 8 nucleotides align to TRBD1. Sequenced: naive CD4+ T cells from blood. The sequence derives from a man in his thirties or forties in good health. The CDR3 nucleotides are TGTGCCAGCATTCAGGGGGCATCAGAGACCCAGTACTTC. As protein: CASIQGASETQYF.